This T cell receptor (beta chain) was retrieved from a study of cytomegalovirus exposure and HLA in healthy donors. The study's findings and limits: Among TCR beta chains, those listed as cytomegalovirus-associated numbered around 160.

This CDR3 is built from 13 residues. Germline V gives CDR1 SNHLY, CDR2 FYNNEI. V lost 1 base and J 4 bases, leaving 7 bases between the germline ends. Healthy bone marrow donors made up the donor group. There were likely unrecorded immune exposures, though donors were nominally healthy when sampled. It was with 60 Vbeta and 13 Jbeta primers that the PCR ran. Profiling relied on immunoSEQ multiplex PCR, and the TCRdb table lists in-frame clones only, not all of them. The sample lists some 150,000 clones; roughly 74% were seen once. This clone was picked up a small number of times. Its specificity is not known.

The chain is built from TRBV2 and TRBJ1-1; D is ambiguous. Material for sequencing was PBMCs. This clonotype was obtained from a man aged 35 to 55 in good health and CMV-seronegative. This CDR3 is CASSEGAGTEAFF. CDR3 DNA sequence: TGTGCCAGCAGTGAAGGGGCTGGCACTGAAGCTTTCTTT.